The 9 T cell receptor beta chains below were found in one sample sequenced in a study of T cell responses to AZD1222 COVID-19 vaccine. Measured with immunoSEQ multiplex PCR; TCRdb has only the in-frame clones, and not every one. The data contain over 100,000 clones, more than 85% of them singletons. The source was peripheral blood, collected on day 0 of AZD1222 vaccination. The receptor set was obtained from an adult in good health.

The chain employs TRBV2 and TRBJ2-2; TRBD1 matches at 11 bases. The J segment lost 6 bases and the V segment lost 6 bases, leaving 9 bases of the junction unmatched. Germline V CDR1 and CDR2: SNHLY, FYNNEI. CDR3 length: 16 residues. CDR3 coding DNA: TGTGCCAGCAGCCTAGGACAGGGGGCAATCCCCGGGGAGCTGTTTTTT. Its protein product is CASSLGQGAIPGELFF.

The chain carries TRBV19 and TRBJ2-1, with a tentative D call TRBD1 (5 bases). CDR3 size: 17 residues. V lost 3 bases and J lost 0, with 15 bases in between. CDR1 and CDR2 from the germline V gene are LNHDA and SQIVND (reference sequence). CDR3: CASSIPPRANSYNEQFF. The CDR3 DNA reads as TGTGCCAGTAGTATCCCCCCCAGGGCAAACTCCTACAATGAGCAGTTCTTC.

The V call is TRBV4-2, the J call TRBJ1-1; no clear D gene. With 3 bases removed from V and 5 bases from J, the gap between germline ends came to 19 bases. Germline lookup yields CDR1 LGHNA and CDR2 YNFKEQ. The CDR3 is made up of 16 amino acids. Here the CDR3 DNA reads TGTGCCAGCAGCCAGCCCCACACGGGCGTAGGAACTGAAGCTTTCTTT. The encoded protein is CASSQPHTGVGTEAFF.

The J gene is TRBJ1-2, the V gene TRBV18; maybe TRBD1 (5 bases). This CDR3 contains 15 residues. Germline V gene sequence: CDR1 KGHSH, CDR2 LQKENI. Trimming shortened V by 0 bases and J by 4 bases, and 12 bases separated the two germline ends. The CDR3 DNA sequence: TGTGCCAGCTCACCACCACAGGCCCCCAGCTATGGCTACACCTTC. This encodes CASSPPQAPSYGYTF. Full variable domain (remainder filled in from reference TRBV18 and TRBJ1-2): NAGVMQNPRHLVRRRGQEARLRCSPMKGHSHVYWYRQLPEEGLKFMVYLQKENIIDESGMPKERFSAEFPKEGPSILRIQQVVRGDSAAYFCASSPPQAPSYGYTFGSGTRLTVV.

This chain uses TRBV5-1 with TRBJ1-2, with 7 bases fitting TRBD1. CDR3 length: 16 amino acids. The trim removed 9 bases at V and 0 bases at J, leaving 14 bases unmatched. The germline gives CDR1 SGHRS, CDR2 YFSETQ. In DNA, the CDR3 is TGCGCCAACCCGGGGGAGGGGGCAACCACTAACTATGGCTACACCTTC. It is translated as CANPGEGATTNYGYTF. The full variable domain, in which reference TRBV5-1 and TRBJ1-2 provide the parts outside the CDR3, is KAGVTQTPRYLIKTRGQQVTLSCSPISGHRSVSWYQQTPGQGLQFLFEYFSETQRNKGNFPGRFSGRQFSNSRSEMNVSTLELGDSALYLCANPGEGATTNYGYTFGSGTRLTVV.

The CDR3 spells CASSNSDRDGGYTF. DNA of the CDR3: TGTGCCAGCAGCAATTCTGACAGGGATGGGGGCTACACCTTC. The chain couples TRBV7-9 to TRBJ1-2; 7 positions agree with TRBD1. Trimming took 5 bases from V and 8 from J; bases not matched to a gene: 11. CDR1 and CDR2 (germline): SEHNR, FQNEAQ (reference sequence). This CDR3 region has 14 residues.

The V and J genes are TRBV29-1 and TRBJ1-1; TRBD1 aligns across 7 bases. Unmatched junction bases numbered 3, after V lost 4 bases and J lost 4 bases. This CDR3 has 12 residues. CDR1 and CDR2 from the germline V gene are SQVTM and ANQGSEA. The CDR3, as DNA: TGCAGCGTTGTCAGGGGGTCCACTGAAGCTTTCTTT. It encodes CSVVRGSTEAFF.

This chain connects TRBV30 to TRBJ1-1; D not resolved. The CDR3 has 16 amino acids. The germline gives CDR1 GTSNPN, CDR2 SVGIG (reference sequence). The V gene lost 3 bases and the J gene lost 1 base, with 18 bases spanning the gap. Here the CDR3 DNA reads TGTGCCTGGAGGACAACCAAAGGGCTCAAGAACACTGAAGCTTTCTTT. Its translation is CAWRTTKGLKNTEAFF.

A single count supports this clone. For the CDR3, the DNA is TGTGCCAGCAGCTTGGAGGGGGGAGTCGCCTACAATGAGCAGTTCTTC. Amino acid sequence: CASSLEGGVAYNEQFF. J is TRBJ2-1 and V is TRBV5-4; D tentatively reads TRBD1 or TRBD2 (6 bases each). V dropped 0 bases and J dropped 2 bases, with 12 bases sitting between them. Per germline, CDR1 SGHNT and CDR2 YYREEE (reference sequence). This CDR3 region has 16 residues.